This T cell receptor (beta chain) was identified in a study of shared clonotypes between healthy human individuals. The V segment lost 6 bases and the J segment 4 bases; nucleotides outside the gene matches: 8. The germline gives CDR1 MNHEY, CDR2 SVGAGI. This CDR3 has 14 residues. Profiled with immunoSEQ multiplex PCR; TCRdb holds only in-frame clones, not every one. The table lists roughly 2 million clones, approximately 94% of them singletons. CD8 cells regarded as naive lacked CD45RO, were positively chosen for CCR7, and omitted terminally differentiated effector memory CD45RA+ cells. This clonotype originated in a man in his late teens or twenties in good health. Sequenced material: naive CD8+ T cells sorted from blood. The genes are TRBV6-5 and TRBJ1-2; TRBD1 matches at 7 bases. The CDR3 coding sequence is TGTGCCAGCAGGTTACAGGGGAGGGCCTATGGCTACACCTTC. As protein: CASRLQGRAYGYTF.